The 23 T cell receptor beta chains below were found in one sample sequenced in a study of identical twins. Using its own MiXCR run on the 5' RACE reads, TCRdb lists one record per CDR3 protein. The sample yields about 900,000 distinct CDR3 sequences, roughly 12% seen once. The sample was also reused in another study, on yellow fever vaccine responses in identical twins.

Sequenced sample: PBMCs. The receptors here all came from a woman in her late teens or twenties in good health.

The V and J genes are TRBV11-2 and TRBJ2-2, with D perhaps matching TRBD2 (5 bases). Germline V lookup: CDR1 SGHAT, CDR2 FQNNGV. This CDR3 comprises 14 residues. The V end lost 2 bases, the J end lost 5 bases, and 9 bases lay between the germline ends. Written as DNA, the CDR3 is TGTGCCAGCAGCTTATTGGAGGAAACCGGGGAGCTGTTTTTT. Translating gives CASSLLEETGELFF.

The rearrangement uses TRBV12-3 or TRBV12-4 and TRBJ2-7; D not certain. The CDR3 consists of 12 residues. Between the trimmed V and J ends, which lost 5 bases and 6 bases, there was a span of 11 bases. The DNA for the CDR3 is TGTGCCAGCAGTCGCCTCTTGGGCGAGCAGTACTTC. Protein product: CASSRLLGEQYF.

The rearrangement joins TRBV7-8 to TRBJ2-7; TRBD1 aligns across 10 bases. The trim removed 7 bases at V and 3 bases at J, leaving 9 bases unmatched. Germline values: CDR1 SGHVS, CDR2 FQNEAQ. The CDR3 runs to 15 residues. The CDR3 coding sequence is TGTGCCAGCAAACAAACCGGGACAGGGGTCTACGAGCAGTACGTC. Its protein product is CASKQTGTGVYEQYV.

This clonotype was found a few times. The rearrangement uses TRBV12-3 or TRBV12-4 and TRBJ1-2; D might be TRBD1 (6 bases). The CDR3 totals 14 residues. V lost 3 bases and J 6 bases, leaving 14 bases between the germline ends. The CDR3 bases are TGTGCCAGCAGTTTTGGGGGGCTCCTCGATGGCTACACCTTC. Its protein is CASSFGGLLDGYTF.

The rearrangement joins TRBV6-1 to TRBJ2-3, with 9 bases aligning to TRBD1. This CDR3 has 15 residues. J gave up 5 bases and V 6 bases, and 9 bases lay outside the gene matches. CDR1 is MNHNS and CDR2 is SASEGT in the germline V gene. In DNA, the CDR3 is TGTGCCAGCAGCCTAACAACAGGGGGCCGAGATACGCAGTATTTT. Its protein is CASSLTTGGRDTQYF.

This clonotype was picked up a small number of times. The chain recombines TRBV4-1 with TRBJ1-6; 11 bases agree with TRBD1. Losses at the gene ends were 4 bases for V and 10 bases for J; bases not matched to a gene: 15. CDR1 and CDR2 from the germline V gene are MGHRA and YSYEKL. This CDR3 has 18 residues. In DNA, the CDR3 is TGCGCCAGCAGCCGATACCTGATGGGACAGGGGGGAGGATCACCCCTCCACTTT. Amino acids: CASSRYLMGQGGGSPLHF.

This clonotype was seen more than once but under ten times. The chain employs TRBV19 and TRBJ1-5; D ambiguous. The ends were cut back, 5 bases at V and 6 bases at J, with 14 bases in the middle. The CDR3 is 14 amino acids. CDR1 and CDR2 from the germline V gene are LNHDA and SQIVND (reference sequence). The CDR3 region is CASSPPSGSQPQHF. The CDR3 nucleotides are TGTGCCAGTAGTCCCCCCTCGGGGTCTCAGCCCCAGCATTTT.

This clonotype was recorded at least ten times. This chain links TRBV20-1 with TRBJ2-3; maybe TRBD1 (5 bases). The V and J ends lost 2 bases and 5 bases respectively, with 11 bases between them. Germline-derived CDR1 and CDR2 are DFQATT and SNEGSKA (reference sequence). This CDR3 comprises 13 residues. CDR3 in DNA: TGCAGTGCTAGACAGGGTAATGGAGATACGCAGTATTTT. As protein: CSARQGNGDTQYF.

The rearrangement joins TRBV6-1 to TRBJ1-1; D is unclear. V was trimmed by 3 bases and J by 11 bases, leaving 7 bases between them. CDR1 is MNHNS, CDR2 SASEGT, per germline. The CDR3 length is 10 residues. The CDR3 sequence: CASSEVPAFF. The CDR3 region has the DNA TGTGCCAGCAGTGAGGTCCCGGCTTTCTTT.

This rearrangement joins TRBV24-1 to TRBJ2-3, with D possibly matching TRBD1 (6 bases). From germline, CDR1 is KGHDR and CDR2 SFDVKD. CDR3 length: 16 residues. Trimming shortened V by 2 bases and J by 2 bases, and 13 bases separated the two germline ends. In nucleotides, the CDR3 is TGTGCCACCAGTGATTCCCGACAGGACGTCACAGATACGCAGTATTTT. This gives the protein CATSDSRQDVTDTQYF.

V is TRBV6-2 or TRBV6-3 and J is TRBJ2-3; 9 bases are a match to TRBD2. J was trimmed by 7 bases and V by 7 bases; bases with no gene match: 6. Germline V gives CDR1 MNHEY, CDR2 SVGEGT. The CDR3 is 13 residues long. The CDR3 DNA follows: TGTGCCAGCAATAGCGGGAGTATAAATACGCAGTATTTT. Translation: CASNSGSINTQYF.

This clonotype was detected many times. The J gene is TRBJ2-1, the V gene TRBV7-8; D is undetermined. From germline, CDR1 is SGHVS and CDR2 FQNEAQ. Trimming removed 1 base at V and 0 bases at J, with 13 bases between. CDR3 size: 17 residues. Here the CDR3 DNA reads TGTGCCAGCAGCTTAGATGGGGAACTCAGCTCCTACAATGAGCAGTTCTTC. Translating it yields CASSLDGELSSYNEQFF.

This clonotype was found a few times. In nucleotides, the CDR3 is TGTGCCAGCAGTTTTTGGTCTAGCGGGCCGTACGAGCAGTACTTC. This encodes CASSFWSSGPYEQYF. The gene calls are TRBV28 and TRBJ2-7; 8 bases line up with TRBD2. The germline gives CDR1 MDHEN, CDR2 SYDVKM. The CDR3 is made up of 15 amino acids. V was clipped by 3 bases and J by 4 bases; unmatched bases: 8. The whole variable domain, remainder taken from reference TRBV28 and TRBJ2-7, is DVKVTQSSRYLVKRTGEKVFLECVQDMDHENMFWYRQDPGLGLRLIYFSYDVKMKEKGDIPEGYSVSREKKERFSLILESASTNQTSMYLCASSFWSSGPYEQYFGPGTRLTVT.

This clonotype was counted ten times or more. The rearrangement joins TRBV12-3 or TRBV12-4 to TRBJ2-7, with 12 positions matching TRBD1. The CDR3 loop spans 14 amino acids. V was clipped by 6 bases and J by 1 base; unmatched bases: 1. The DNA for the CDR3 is TGTGCCAGCAGGGGACAGGGGGCGTCCTACGAGCAGTACTTC. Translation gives CASRGQGASYEQYF.

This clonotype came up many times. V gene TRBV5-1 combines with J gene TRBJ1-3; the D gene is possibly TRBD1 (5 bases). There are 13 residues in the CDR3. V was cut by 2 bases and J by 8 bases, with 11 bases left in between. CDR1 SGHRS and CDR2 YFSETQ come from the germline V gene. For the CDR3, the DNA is TGCGCCAGCAGCTTTTCTGGGGCGGACACCATATATTTT. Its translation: CASSFSGADTIYF.

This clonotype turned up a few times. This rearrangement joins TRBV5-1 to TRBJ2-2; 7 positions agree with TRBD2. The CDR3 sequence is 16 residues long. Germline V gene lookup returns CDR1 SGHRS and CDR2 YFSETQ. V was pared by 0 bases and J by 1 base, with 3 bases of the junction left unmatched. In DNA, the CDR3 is TGCGCCAGCAGCTTGGCAGCGGGGAGGAACACCGGGGAGCTGTTTTTT. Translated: CASSLAAGRNTGELFF.

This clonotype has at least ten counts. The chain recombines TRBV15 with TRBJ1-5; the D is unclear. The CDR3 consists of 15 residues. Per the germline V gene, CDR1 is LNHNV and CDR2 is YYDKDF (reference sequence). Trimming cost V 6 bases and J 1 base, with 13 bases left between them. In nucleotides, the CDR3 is TGTGCCACCAGTACCCATTGGGGAAGCAATCAGCCCCAGCATTTT. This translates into CATSTHWGSNQPQHF.

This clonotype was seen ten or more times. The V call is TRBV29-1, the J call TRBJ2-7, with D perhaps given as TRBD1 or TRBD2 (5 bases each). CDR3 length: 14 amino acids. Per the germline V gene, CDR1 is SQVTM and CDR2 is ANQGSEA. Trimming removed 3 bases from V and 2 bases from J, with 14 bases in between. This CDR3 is CSVDGQGATYEQYF. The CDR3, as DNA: TGCAGCGTTGATGGGCAGGGAGCCACCTACGAGCAGTACTTC.

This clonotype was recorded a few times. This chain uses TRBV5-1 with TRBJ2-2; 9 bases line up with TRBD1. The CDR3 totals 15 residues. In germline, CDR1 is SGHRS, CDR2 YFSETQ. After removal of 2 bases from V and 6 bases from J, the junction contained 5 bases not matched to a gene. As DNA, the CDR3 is TGCGCCAGCAGCTTCGGACAGGGGTTATCCGGGGAGCTGTTTTTT. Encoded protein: CASSFGQGLSGELFF.

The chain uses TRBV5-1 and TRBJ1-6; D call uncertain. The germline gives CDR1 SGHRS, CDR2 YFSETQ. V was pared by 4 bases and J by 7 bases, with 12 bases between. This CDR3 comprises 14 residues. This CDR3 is CASSANVQNSPLHF. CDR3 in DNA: TGCGCCAGCAGCGCGAACGTACAGAATTCACCCCTCCACTTT.

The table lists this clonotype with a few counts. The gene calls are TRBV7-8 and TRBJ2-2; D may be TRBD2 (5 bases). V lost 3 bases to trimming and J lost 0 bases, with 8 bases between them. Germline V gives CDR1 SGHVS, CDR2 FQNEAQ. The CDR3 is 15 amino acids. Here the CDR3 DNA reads TGTGCCAGCAGCTTGGACTTTACGAACACCGGGGAGCTGTTTTTT. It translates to CASSLDFTNTGELFF.

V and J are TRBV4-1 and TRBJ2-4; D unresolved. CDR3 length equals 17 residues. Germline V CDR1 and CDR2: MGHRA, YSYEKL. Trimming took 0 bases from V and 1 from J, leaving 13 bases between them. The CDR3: CASSQEGIFLAKNIQYF. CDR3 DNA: TGCGCCAGCAGCCAAGAGGGCATTTTCCTGGCCAAAAACATTCAGTACTTC.

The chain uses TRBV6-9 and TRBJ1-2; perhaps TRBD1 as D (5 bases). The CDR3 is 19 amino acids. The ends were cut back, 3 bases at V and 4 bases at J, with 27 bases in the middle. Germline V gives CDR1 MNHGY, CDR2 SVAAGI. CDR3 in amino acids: CASSYSKGLEAGLFYGYTF. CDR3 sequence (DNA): TGTGCCAGCAGTTACTCGAAGGGTCTCGAGGCGGGACTTTTCTATGGCTACACCTTC.